Listed below are T cell receptor beta chains from one sample, sequenced in a study of blood T cell repertoires in COVID-19. This table comes from immunoSEQ multiplex PCR, and its TCRdb copy is limited to in-frame clones, with some not included. Of roughly 250,000 clones listed, 85% to 90% were seen once; the top ten hold roughly 3.9%. Sequencing used peripheral blood. The receptors stem from a woman aged 40 to 49 with acute or convalescent COVID-19. The CDR3 runs from the conserved cysteine through the conserved F or W. A D gene is named only where the DNA matches it firmly. Size is stated for part of the rows, as once, few or many counts, or as a class when the clone is expanded.

V gene	D gene	clone size	J gene	CDR3 protein	CDR3 DNA
TRBV6-6	-	-	TRBJ2-5	CASGQSVETQYF	TGTGCCAGCGGTCAAAGCGTCGAGACCCAGTACTTC
TRBV6-4	-	-	TRBJ1-2	CASSRGAGYGYTF	TGTGCCAGCAGTCGGGGGGCTGGCTATGGCTACACCTTC
TRBV10-3	-	-	TRBJ1-2	CAISEIQGRGGYTF	TGTGCCATCAGTGAGATCCAGGGCAGGGGTGGCTACACCTTC
TRBV29-1	TRBD2	-	TRBJ2-1	CSVERGVSYNEQFF	TGCAGCGTTGAACGGGGGGTCTCCTACAATGAGCAGTTCTTC
TRBV6-2/TRBV6-3	-	-	TRBJ2-4	CASSYRDSAKNIQYF	TGTGCCAGCAGTTATAGAGACTCAGCCAAAAACATTCAGTACTTC
TRBV9	-	-	TRBJ2-5	CASSPTQGRVETQYF	TGTGCCAGCAGCCCGACACAGGGAAGGGTAGAGACCCAGTACTTC
TRBV12-5	-	-	TRBJ2-6	CASGLVLGQGLYSGANVLTF	TGTGCTAGTGGTTTGGTATTGGGGCAGGGCTTATACTCTGGGGCCAACGTCCTGACTTTC
TRBV19	-	-	TRBJ1-1	CASSITVDTEAFF	TGTGCCAGTAGTATCACGGTGGACACTGAAGCTTTCTTT
TRBV9	TRBD1	once	TRBJ1-1	CASSVTGTALYTEAFF	TGTGCCAGCAGCGTAACCGGGACAGCCCTGTACACTGAAGCTTTCTTT
TRBV9	TRBD1	-	TRBJ1-6	CASSARQGDSPLHF	TGTGCCAGCAGCGCCCGACAGGGAGATTCACCCCTCCACTTT
TRBV30	-	few	TRBJ1-4	CAWRRKQGGEKLFF	TGTGCCTGGAGAAGAAAACAGGGTGGAGAAAAACTGTTTTTT
TRBV6-6	-	-	TRBJ2-5	CASSYPGQPYQETQYF	TGTGCCAGCAGTTACCCTGGACAGCCTTACCAAGAGACCCAGTACTTC
TRBV10-3	TRBD1	-	TRBJ2-1	CAISDPRDRAYNEQFF	TGTGCCATCAGTGACCCACGGGACAGGGCCTACAATGAGCAGTTCTTC
TRBV30	-	-	TRBJ1-2	CAWSPWGPRGYTF	TGTGCCTGGAGCCCGTGGGGCCCGCGGGGCTACACCTTC
TRBV5-4	-	-	TRBJ2-5	CASSLPGGETQYF	TGTGCCAGCAGCTTGCCTGGAGGAGAGACCCAGTACTTC
TRBV3-1/TRBV3-2	-	-	TRBJ1-1	CASSPPPGGVEAFF	TGTGCCAGCAGCCCCCCCCCGGGGGGGGTAGAAGCTTTCTTT
TRBV25-1	-	-	TRBJ1-2	CASSAGGYGYTF	TGTGCCAGCAGTGCTGGCGGCTATGGCTACACCTTC
TRBV11-2	-	-	TRBJ2-3	CASSLGGSLLDTQYF	TGTGCCAGCAGCCTGGGGGGTAGCTTGTTAGATACGCAGTATTTT
TRBV5-1	-	-	TRBJ1-1	CASSRREGGLNTEAFF	TGCGCCAGCAGCCGAAGAGAGGGGGGGCTCAACACTGAAGCTTTCTTT
TRBV29-1	-	-	TRBJ2-5	CSGRGYQETQYF	TGCAGCGGACGCGGCTACCAAGAGACCCAGTACTTC
TRBV5-1	TRBD2	-	TRBJ2-5	CASSPGLAGGIKETQYF	TGCGCCAGCAGCCCGGGACTAGCGGGGGGAATAAAAGAGACCCAGTACTTC
TRBV7-2	-	-	TRBJ2-1	CASRGPGSSYNEQFF	TGTGCCAGCAGGGGCCCGGGGAGCTCCTACAATGAGCAGTTCTTC
TRBV7-2	-	-	TRBJ1-1	CASSLARYTEAFF	TGTGCCAGCAGCTTAGCTCGGTACACTGAAGCTTTCTTT
TRBV30	-	-	TRBJ2-1	CAWSGRRGGPNEQFF	TGTGCCTGGAGTGGGAGGAGGGGGGGGCCGAATGAGCAGTTCTTC
TRBV24-1	TRBD2	-	TRBJ2-1	CATSDLSGRSSYNEQFF	TGTGCCACCAGTGATCTTAGCGGGCGTAGCTCCTACAATGAGCAGTTCTTC
TRBV21-1	-	-	TRBJ2-5	CASSNAFPSGARETQYF	TGTGCCAGCAGCAACGCCTTTCCTAGCGGGGCGCGGGAGACCCAGTACTTC
TRBV9	-	once	TRBJ1-2	CASSVAQGGDGYTF	TGTGCCAGCAGCGTAGCGCAGGGTGGTGATGGCTACACCTTC
TRBV4-1	-	-	TRBJ1-2	CASSQRSISYGYTF	TGCGCCAGCAGCCAGAGGTCGATCTCCTATGGCTACACCTTC
TRBV5-6	TRBD2	-	TRBJ2-3	CASSPRLSGGGDTQYF	TGTGCCAGCAGCCCCCGACTGAGCGGGGGGGGAGATACGCAGTATTTT
TRBV9	-	few	TRBJ2-2	CASRRGLQATGELFF	TGTGCCAGCCGGAGGGGATTGCAGGCCACCGGGGAGCTGTTTTTT
TRBV7-9	TRBD1	once	TRBJ1-1	CASSPGWDSEAFF	TGTGCCAGCAGCCCGGGCTGGGACAGTGAAGCTTTCTTT
TRBV27	-	-	TRBJ1-2	CASSFGVNYGYTF	TGTGCCAGCAGTTTTGGAGTTAACTATGGCTACACCTTC
TRBV4-1	TRBD1	-	TRBJ1-1	CASSQEHRGYTEAFF	TGCGCCAGCAGCCAAGAGCACAGGGGGTACACTGAAGCTTTCTTT
TRBV10-2	TRBD1	-	TRBJ1-2	CASRPGTGSNYGYTF	TGCGCCAGCAGGCCAGGGACAGGGTCTAACTATGGCTACACCTTC
TRBV12-5	TRBD1	-	TRBJ1-2	CASGLTTGATNYGYTF	TGTGCTAGTGGTTTGACGACAGGGGCCACTAACTATGGCTACACCTTC
TRBV19	-	-	TRBJ1-4	CASGQQVGPNEKLFF	TGTGCCAGTGGACAGCAAGTAGGGCCTAATGAAAAACTGTTTTTT
TRBV2	-	-	TRBJ2-2	CASTVRQLNTGELFF	TGTGCCAGCACGGTGAGACAGTTAAACACCGGGGAGCTGTTTTTT
TRBV6-5	TRBD2	-	TRBJ2-1	CASTQRGSSYNEQFF	TGTGCCAGCACCCAGCGGGGGTCATCCTACAATGAGCAGTTCTTC
TRBV5-1	-	-	TRBJ2-1	CASSGGVSSYNEQFF	TGCGCCAGCAGCGGCGGAGTTAGCTCCTACAATGAGCAGTTCTTC
TRBV6-5	-	-	TRBJ1-3	CASSYSTASGNTIYF	TGTGCCAGCAGTTACTCGACAGCCTCTGGAAACACCATATATTTT
TRBV27	TRBD1	-	TRBJ1-1	CASSFLGTGLNTEAFF	TGTGCCAGCAGTTTTTTGGGGACAGGTTTGAACACTGAAGCTTTCTTT
TRBV18	TRBD1	-	TRBJ1-1	CASSPQGQGNTEAFF	TGTGCCAGCTCACCCCAGGGACAGGGAAACACTGAAGCTTTCTTT
TRBV19	TRBD1	-	TRBJ2-5	CASSIDRAGQETQYF	TGTGCCAGTAGTATCGACAGGGCTGGGCAAGAGACCCAGTACTTC
TRBV24-1	-	-	TRBJ1-1	CATSDPTRQEDTALF	TGTGCCACCAGTGACCCTACACGACAGGAGGACACTGCCCTCTTT
TRBV3-1/TRBV3-2	-	-	TRBJ2-1	CASSQDRIKQFF	TGTGCCAGCAGCCAAGACAGGATCAAGCAGTTCTTC
TRBV5-1	TRBD1	-	TRBJ2-5	CASSGGTGSMETQYF	TGCGCCAGCAGCGGGGGGACAGGGAGTATGGAGACCCAGTACTTC
TRBV5-4	TRBD2	-	TRBJ2-3	CASSVGLAGTDTQYF	TGTGCCAGCAGCGTCGGACTAGCGGGAACAGATACGCAGTATTTT
TRBV6-5	-	-	TRBJ2-1	CASSHTGWGNEQFF	TGTGCCAGCAGTCATACAGGGTGGGGGAATGAGCAGTTCTTC
TRBV6-5	TRBD1	-	TRBJ1-1	CASSTRQGNTEAFF	TGTGCCAGCAGTACACGACAGGGGAACACTGAAGCTTTCTTT
TRBV5-6	-	-	TRBJ1-3	CASMASGNTIYF	TGTGCCAGCATGGCTTCTGGAAACACCATATATTTT
TRBV5-1	TRBD2	-	TRBJ2-2	CASSPTSGGPNTGELFF	TGCGCCAGCAGCCCGACTAGCGGGGGTCCGAACACCGGGGAGCTGTTTTTT
TRBV3-1/TRBV3-2	-	once	TRBJ1-2	CASSQSPANYGYTF	TGTGCCAGCAGCCAATCCCCAGCTAACTATGGCTACACCTTC
TRBV27	-	-	TRBJ1-6	CATRQSNSPLHF	TGTGCCACCCGACAGTCCAATTCACCCCTCCACTTT
TRBV30	TRBD1	-	TRBJ1-1	CAWNNGQGPTEAFF	TGTGCCTGGAATAATGGACAGGGGCCAACTGAAGCTTTCTTT
TRBV6-5	-	-	TRBJ1-1	CASSYSGVNTEAFF	TGTGCCAGCAGTTACTCGGGAGTGAACACTGAAGCTTTCTTT
TRBV29-1	TRBD1	-	TRBJ1-1	CSVLTGDRANTEAFF	TGCAGCGTTCTCACGGGGGACAGGGCGAACACTGAAGCTTTCTTT
TRBV3-1/TRBV3-2	TRBD1	-	TRBJ1-5	CASSPSDRGPYQPQHF	TGTGCCAGCAGCCCCTCGGACAGGGGGCCCTATCAGCCCCAGCATTTT
TRBV12-5	-	-	TRBJ1-1	CASGLVLGSNTEAFF	TGTGCTAGTGGTTTGGTACTGGGCTCGAACACTGAAGCTTTCTTT
TRBV2	-	-	TRBJ1-1	CASLQPGGTEAFF	TGTGCCAGCCTTCAGCCGGGTGGCACTGAAGCTTTCTTT